These 8 T cell receptor beta chains originate from one sample sequenced in a study of blood T cell repertoires in COVID-19. Sequencing was performed with immunoSEQ multiplex PCR; in TCRdb, only in-frame clones are kept and a portion is missing. The data contain 120,000 to 150,000 clones, approximately 87% of them seen just once; the ten biggest clones take up approximately 1.3%. The sequencing input was PBMCs or T cells enriched from blood (not recorded which). The receptors shown here come from a woman in her twenties or thirties with acute COVID-19.

The V call is TRBV7-6, the J call TRBJ2-5, with 11 positions matching TRBD2. The CDR3 is 16 amino acids. The trim removed 1 base at V and 3 bases at J, leaving 4 bases unmatched. Germline V gives CDR1 SGHVS, CDR2 FNYEAQ. For the CDR3, the DNA is TGTGCCAGCAGCTTAGGAGTACTAGCGGGAGAAGAGACCCAGTACTTC. It encodes CASSLGVLAGEETQYF.

The chain is built from TRBV6-2 or TRBV6-3 and TRBJ2-3; 10 bases map to TRBD2. Per germline, CDR1 MNHEY and CDR2 SVGEGT. V trimming: 5 bases; J trimming: 8 bases; junction bases outside the gene matches: 13. The CDR3 has 16 amino acids. The CDR3 loop reads CASSGLAEGAGGTQYF. CDR3 bases: TGTGCCAGCAGTGGACTAGCGGAGGGGGCTGGCGGTACGCAGTATTTT.

In its sample, this clone was seen once. The J gene is TRBJ2-3, the V gene TRBV28; D possibly corresponds to TRBD2 (6 bases). This CDR3 has 16 residues. V gave up 4 bases and J gave up 6 bases, with 20 bases separating them. Germline V lookup: CDR1 MDHEN, CDR2 SYDVKM. DNA for the CDR3: TGTGCCAGCAGTTATATGGGGGGTGCTAGACGGGATACGCAGTATTTT. Its translation: CASSYMGGARRDTQYF.

The chain is built from TRBV30 and TRBJ2-3; TRBD2 matches 8 bases. The CDR3 totals 14 residues. V shed 0 bases and J 2 bases; nucleotides not matched to a gene: 1. Germline V gives CDR1 GTSNPN, CDR2 SVGIG (reference sequence). This CDR3 is CAWSVLADTDTQYF. The CDR3 DNA reads TGTGCCTGGAGTGTACTAGCGGACACAGATACGCAGTATTTT.

This rearrangement joins TRBV28 to TRBJ1-5; D may be TRBD1 (6 bases). The CDR3 contains 16 residues. The germline V gene has CDR1 MDHEN and CDR2 SYDVKM. Trimming took off 1 base at V and 4 bases at J, with 14 bases between the two ends. For the CDR3, the DNA is TGTGCCAGCAGTTTATATGGGACACCCTCGAATCAGCCCCAGCATTTT. It is translated as CASSLYGTPSNQPQHF.

V gene TRBV6-1 combines with J gene TRBJ1-1; D may be TRBD1 (6 bases). Germline values: CDR1 MNHNS, CDR2 SASEGT. The ends were cut back, 3 bases at V and 1 base at J, with 6 bases in the middle. There are 13 residues in the CDR3. This CDR3 reads CASSDRGNTEAFF. The CDR3 region has the DNA TGTGCCAGCAGTGACAGGGGGAACACTGAAGCTTTCTTT.

This clone was seen just once. The V call is TRBV30, the J call TRBJ1-3; TRBD1 matches at 8 bases. V was clipped by 0 bases and J by 3 bases; unmatched bases: 13. Germline-derived CDR1 and CDR2 are GTSNPN and SVGIG (reference sequence). This CDR3 region has 18 residues. The CDR3 nucleotides are TGTGCCTGGAGTGTACGTCCTGAGGCAGGGGGCTTTGGAAACACCATATATTTT. The encoded protein is CAWSVRPEAGGFGNTIYF.

The chain carries TRBV6-5 and TRBJ1-1; no reliable D call. Trimming cost V 6 bases and J 1 base, with 9 bases left between them. Germline-derived CDR1 and CDR2 are MNHEY and SVGAGI. There are 13 residues in the CDR3. In nucleotides, the CDR3 is TGTGCCAGCAGCGGAAACAGGAACACTGAAGCTTTCTTT. The encoded protein is CASSGNRNTEAFF.